The clone carrying this T cell receptor beta chain was seen a handful of times. Antigen unknown. RNA transcripts provided the source from which TCR beta CDR3 regions were amplified. An initial round of RT-PCR targeting the TCR CDR3 relied on the HTBI primer set. TCRdb reprocessed the multiplex PCR reads via MiXCR and lists one record per CDR3 protein. This sample has about 360,000 distinct CDR3 sequences, with approximately 19% found just once. The data are from a study of T cells in Graves' hyperthyroidism and ophthalmopathy. Study-wide results and limits: The blood repertoire included most of the expanded thyroid clonotypes above 0.001.

V lost 7 bases, J lost 5 bases, and 9 bases lay in between. The CDR3 is made up of 12 amino acids. In germline, CDR1 is DFQATT, CDR2 SNEGSKA (reference sequence). This TCR was recovered from a woman under 30 with Graves' hyperthyroidism. Sequencing used blood. The chain links TRBV20-1 to TRBJ1-6; D gene unclear. CDR3 sequence (DNA): TGCAGTGTGAGGCAGAATAATTCACCCCTCCACTTT. Amino acids: CSVRQNNSPLHF.